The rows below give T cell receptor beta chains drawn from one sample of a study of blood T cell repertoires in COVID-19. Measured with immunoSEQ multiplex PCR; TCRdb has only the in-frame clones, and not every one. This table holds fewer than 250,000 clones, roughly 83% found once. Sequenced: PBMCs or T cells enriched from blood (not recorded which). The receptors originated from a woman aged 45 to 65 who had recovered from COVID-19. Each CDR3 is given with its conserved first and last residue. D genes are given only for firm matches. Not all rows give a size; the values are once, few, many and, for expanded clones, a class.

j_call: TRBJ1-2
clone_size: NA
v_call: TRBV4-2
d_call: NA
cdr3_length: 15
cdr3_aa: CASSHGTAAGYGYTF
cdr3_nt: TGTGCCAGCAGCCATGGTACGGCGGCCGGCTATGGCTACACCTTC

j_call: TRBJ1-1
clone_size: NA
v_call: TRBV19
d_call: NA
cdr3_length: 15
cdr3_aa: CASSTQTLINTEAFF
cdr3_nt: TGTGCCAGTAGTACCCAAACATTGATAAACACTGAAGCTTTCTTT

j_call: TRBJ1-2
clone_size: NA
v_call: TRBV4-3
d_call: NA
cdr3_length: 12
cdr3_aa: CASSTELYGYTF
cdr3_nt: TGCGCCAGCAGCACCGAACTCTATGGCTACACCTTC

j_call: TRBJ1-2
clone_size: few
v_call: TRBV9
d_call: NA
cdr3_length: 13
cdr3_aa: CASSVVEGGGYTF
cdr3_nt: TGTGCCAGCAGCGTAGTAGAGGGAGGAGGCTACACCTTC

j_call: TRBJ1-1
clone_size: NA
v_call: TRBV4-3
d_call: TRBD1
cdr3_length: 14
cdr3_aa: CASSRYQGVAEAFF
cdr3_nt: TGCGCCAGCAGCCGATATCAGGGGGTCGCTGAAGCTTTCTTT

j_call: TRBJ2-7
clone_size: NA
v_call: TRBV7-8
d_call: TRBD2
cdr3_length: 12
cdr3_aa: CASRLAGEGQYF
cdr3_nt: TGTGCCAGCCGGTTAGCGGGAGAAGGGCAGTACTTC

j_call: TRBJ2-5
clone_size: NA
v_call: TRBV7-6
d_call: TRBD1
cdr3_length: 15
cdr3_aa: CASSPNRGRQETQYF
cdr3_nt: TGTGCCAGCAGCCCCAACAGGGGGAGGCAAGAGACCCAGTACTTC

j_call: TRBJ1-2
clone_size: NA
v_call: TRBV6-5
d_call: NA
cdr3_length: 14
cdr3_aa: CASRGDTFSYGYTF
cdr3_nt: TGTGCCAGCAGAGGGGACACCTTCTCCTATGGCTACACCTTC

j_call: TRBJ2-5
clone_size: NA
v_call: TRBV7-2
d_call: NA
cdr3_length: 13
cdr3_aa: CASSLQRQETQYF
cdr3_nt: TGTGCCAGCAGCTTACAGCGGCAAGAGACCCAGTACTTC

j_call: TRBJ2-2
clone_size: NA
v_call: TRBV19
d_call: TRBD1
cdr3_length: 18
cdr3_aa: CASSIALLGQANTGELFF
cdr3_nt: TGTGCCAGTAGTATAGCGCTTTTAGGACAGGCGAACACCGGGGAGCTGTTTTTT

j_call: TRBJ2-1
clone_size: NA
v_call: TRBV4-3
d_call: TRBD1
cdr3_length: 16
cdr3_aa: CASSQGAGDRANEQFF
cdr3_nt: TGCGCCAGCAGCCAAGGGGCAGGAGACAGGGCAAATGAGCAGTTCTTC

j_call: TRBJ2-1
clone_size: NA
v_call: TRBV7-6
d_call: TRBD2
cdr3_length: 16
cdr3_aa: CASSTTRGGGYNEQFF
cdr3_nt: TGTGCCAGCAGCACAACACGGGGCGGGGGTTACAATGAGCAGTTCTTC

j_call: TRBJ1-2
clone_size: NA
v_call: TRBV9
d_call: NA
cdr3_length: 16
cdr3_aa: CASSVGGQGARNGYTF
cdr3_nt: TGTGCCAGCAGCGTAGGGGGTCAGGGTGCCAGGAATGGCTACACCTTC

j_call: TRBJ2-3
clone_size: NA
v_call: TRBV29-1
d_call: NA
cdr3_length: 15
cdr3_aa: CSVEVGGVSTDTQYF
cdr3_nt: TGCAGCGTTGAAGTTGGCGGAGTTAGCACAGATACGCAGTATTTT

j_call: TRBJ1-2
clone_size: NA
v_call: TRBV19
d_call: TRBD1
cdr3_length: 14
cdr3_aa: CASKPGQGPYGYTF
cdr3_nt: TGTGCCAGTAAACCGGGACAGGGGCCCTATGGCTACACCTTC

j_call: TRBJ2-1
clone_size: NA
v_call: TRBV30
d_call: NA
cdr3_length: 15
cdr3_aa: CAWSIGAGSYNEQFF
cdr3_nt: TGTGCCTGGAGTATCGGTGCGGGCTCCTACAATGAGCAGTTCTTC

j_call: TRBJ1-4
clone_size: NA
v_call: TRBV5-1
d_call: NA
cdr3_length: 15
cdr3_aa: CASRHFGQPNEKLFF
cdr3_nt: TGCGCCAGCCGGCATTTCGGACAGCCCAATGAAAAACTGTTTTTT

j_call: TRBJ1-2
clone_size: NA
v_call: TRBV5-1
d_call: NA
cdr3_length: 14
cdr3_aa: CASSPSSELYGYTF
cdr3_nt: TGCGCCAGCAGCCCCTCTAGCGAACTCTATGGCTACACCTTC

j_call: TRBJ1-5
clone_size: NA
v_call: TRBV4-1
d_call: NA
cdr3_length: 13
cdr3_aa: CASSQGENQPQHF
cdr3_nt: TGCGCCAGCAGCCAGGGAGAAAATCAGCCCCAGCATTTT